There are many counts of the clone carrying this TCR beta chain. What it recognizes is unknown. The CDR3 has 17 amino acids. Germline CDR1 MNHEY, CDR2 SVGEGT. V lost 2 bases, J lost 5 bases, and 8 bases stayed unmatched. Transcripts of RNA were the source for amplifying TCR beta CDR3 regions. First-round RT-PCR with HTBI primers preceded a second-round multiplex PCR. MiXCR was run by TCRdb on the multiplex PCR reads, yielding one entry per CDR3 protein. The table lists 210,000 or so distinct CDR3 sequences, under 30% of them singletons. This sample was included in a study of Graves' ophthalmopathy and Graves' hyperthyroidism. The study, taken as a whole, reports: Blood also held most thyroid clonotypes expanded above 0.001 frequency.

This rearrangement joins TRBV6-2 or TRBV6-3 to TRBJ1-6; 8 bases align to TRBD1. Material for sequencing was peripheral blood. This clonotype was sampled from a man in his fifties or sixties with Graves' ophthalmopathy. The CDR3 DNA reads TGTGCCAGCAGTTACCTCCCGACAGGGGTGGATAATTCACCCCTCCACTTT. This codes for CASSYLPTGVDNSPLHF.